This T cell receptor (beta chain) was observed in a study of Graves' ophthalmopathy and Graves' hyperthyroidism. Study results and limitations: Most expanded clonotypes in thyroid above 0.001 frequency also showed up in blood.

Additional autoimmune diseases, uncontrolled infections, pregnancy or lactation disqualified patients. For repertoire sequencing, the TCR beta CDR3 regions were amplified from RNA transcripts. HTBI primers primed a first-round RT-PCR, and a second-round multiplex PCR followed. TCRdb called the multiplex PCR reads again in MiXCR, with one record for every CDR3 protein. In the table there are 350,000 to 450,000 distinct CDR3 sequences, 15% to 20% of which are singletons. V dropped 1 base and J dropped 13; count of bases not matched to a gene: 10. CDR3 length: 14 residues. Germline assignment: CDR1 DFQATT and CDR2 SNEGSKA (reference sequence). Ten or more counts support this clonotype. Its antigen is not identified.

Specimen: peripheral blood. The rearrangement links TRBV20-1 to TRBJ1-6; 7 nucleotides agree with TRBD1. The origin of this receptor is a woman between 18 and 29 years old with Graves' ophthalmopathy. The CDR3 region has the DNA TGCAGTGCTAGAGGGATCCTAGGGGGCGCGCCCCTCCACTTT. This encodes CSARGILGGAPLHF.